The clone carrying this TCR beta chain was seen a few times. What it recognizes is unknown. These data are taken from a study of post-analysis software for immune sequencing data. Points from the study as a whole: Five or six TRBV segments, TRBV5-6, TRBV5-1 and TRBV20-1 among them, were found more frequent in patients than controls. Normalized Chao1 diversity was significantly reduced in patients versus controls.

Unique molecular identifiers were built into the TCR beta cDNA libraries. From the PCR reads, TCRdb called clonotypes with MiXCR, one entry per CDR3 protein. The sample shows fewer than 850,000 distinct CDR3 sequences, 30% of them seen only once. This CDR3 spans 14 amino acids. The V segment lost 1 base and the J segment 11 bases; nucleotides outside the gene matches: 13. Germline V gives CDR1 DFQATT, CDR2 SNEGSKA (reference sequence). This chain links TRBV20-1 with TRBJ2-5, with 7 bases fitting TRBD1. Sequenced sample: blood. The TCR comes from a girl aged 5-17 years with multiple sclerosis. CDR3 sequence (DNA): TGCAGTGCTAGAGCAGGGGGAGTCCCCTACGGGCAGTACTTC. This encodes CSARAGGVPYGQYF.